This TCR beta chain was sequenced for a study of kidney transplant recipient with SARS-CoV-2 infection. TCRdb reanalysed the reads using MiXCR and keeps one entry per CDR3 protein. The data hold 200,000 to 250,000 distinct CDR3 sequences, with about 30% observed a single time. The V and J ends lost 0 bases and 3 bases respectively, with 6 bases between them. Germline values: CDR1 KGHDR, CDR2 SFDVKD. The CDR3 runs to 14 residues. Sequenced here: a blood sample, sampled at baseline and on day 111 from a kidney transplant recipient. The gene calls are TRBV24-1 and TRBJ2-3, with D hard to call. The clonotype comes from a young adult male patient who had COVID-19 and was a kidney transplant recipient. Some T cells could come from the graft donor. This CDR3 is CATSDLVGTDTQYF. The CDR3, as DNA: TGTGCCACCAGTGATTTGGTAGGGACAGATACGCAGTATTTT.